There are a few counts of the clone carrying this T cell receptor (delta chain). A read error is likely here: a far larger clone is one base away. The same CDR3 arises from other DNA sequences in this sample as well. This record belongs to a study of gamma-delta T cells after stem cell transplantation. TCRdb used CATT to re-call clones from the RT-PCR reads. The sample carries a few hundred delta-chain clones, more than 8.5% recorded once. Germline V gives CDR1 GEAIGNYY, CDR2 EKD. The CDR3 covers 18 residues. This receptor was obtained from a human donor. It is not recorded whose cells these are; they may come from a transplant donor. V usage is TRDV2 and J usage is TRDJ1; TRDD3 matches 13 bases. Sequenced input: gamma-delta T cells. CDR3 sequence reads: CACDSLQTGGYAPDKLIF. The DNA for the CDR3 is TGTGCCTGTGATAGCCTTCAAACTGGGGGATACGCTCCCGATAAACTCATTTTT.